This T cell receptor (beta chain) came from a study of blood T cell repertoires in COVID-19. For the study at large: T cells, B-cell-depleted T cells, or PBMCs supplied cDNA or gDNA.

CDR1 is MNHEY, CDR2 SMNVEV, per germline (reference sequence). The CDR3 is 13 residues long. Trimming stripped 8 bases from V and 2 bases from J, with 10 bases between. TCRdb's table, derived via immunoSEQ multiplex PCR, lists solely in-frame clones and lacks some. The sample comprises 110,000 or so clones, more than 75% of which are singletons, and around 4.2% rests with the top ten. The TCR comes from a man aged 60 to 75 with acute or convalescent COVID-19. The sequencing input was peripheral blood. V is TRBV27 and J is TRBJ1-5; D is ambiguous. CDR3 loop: CASAGSGNQPQHF. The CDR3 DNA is TGTGCCAGCGCGGGAAGTGGCAATCAGCCCCAGCATTTT.